The source of this TCR beta chain is a study of T cells after yellow fever vaccination. At the level of the study: Any fraction with a low cell number was prepared using SMART-Seq v4 Ultra Low Input.

This clonotype was detected many times. Its antigen is not identified. TCRdb itself ran the 5' RACE reads through MiXCR, one entry per CDR3 protein. The sample shows over 110,000 distinct CDR3 sequences, over 7% of them seen only once. General study findings and limits: Most clones from primary vaccination were detected again post-booster (roughly 96% CD4, 70% to 90% CD8).

This CDR3 region has 15 residues. Losses at the gene ends were 3 bases for V and 3 bases for J; bases not matched to a gene: 1. This clonotype originated in a man aged 25-45 years who received the YFV17D yellow fever vaccine. V usage is TRBV12-3 or TRBV12-4 and J usage is TRBJ2-4, with 11 bases matching TRBD2. Material: CD4+ T cells sorted from PBMCs, obtained 5 days after the yellow fever booster vaccination. CDR3 in amino acids: CASSFSGRGKNIQYF. The CDR3 region has the DNA TGTGCCAGCAGTTTTAGCGGGAGGGGCAAAAACATTCAGTACTTC.